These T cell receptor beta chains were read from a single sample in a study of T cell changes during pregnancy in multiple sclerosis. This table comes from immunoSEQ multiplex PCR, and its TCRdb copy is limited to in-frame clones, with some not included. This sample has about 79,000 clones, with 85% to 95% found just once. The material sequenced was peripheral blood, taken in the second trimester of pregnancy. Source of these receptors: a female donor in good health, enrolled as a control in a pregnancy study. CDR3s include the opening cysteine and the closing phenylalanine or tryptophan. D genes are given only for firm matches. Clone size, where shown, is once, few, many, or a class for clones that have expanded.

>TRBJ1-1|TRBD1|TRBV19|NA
TGTGCCAGTAGTATCCCCAGGGGGGATCTCATGAACACTGAAGCTTTCTTT
CASSIPRGDLMNTEAFF
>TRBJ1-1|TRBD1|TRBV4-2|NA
TGTGCCAGCAGCCAAGATAGTCCAGGGGGCATCACTGAAGCTTTCTTT
CASSQDSPGGITEAFF
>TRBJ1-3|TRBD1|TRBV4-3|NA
TGCGCCAGCAGCCAAGACCCAGACAGGGGGTCTGGAAACACCATATATTTT
CASSQDPDRGSGNTIYF
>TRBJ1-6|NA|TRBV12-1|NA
TGTGCCAGCAGCCCCCGGGACAGGGAAAGCTCCTATAATTCACCCCTCCACTTT
CASSPRDRESSYNSPLHF
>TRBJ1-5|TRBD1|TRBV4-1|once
TGCGCCAGCAGCCAGTTCCTAACAGGGGATTCCCATCAGCCCCAGCATTTT
CASSQFLTGDSHQPQHF
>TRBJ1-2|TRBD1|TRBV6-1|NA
TGTGCCAGCCGCCCCGGGACAGGTTTTTTCTATGGCTACACCTTC
CASRPGTGFFYGYTF
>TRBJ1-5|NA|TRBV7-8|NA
TGTGCCACCGGACAGAGCAATCAGCCCCAGCATTTT
CATGQSNQPQHF
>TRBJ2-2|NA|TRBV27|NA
TGTGCCAGCAGTTTAACCTATCTACAGGGGAACACCGGGGAGCTGTTTTTT
CASSLTYLQGNTGELFF
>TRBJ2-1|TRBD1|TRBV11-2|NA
TGTGCCAGCAGACCGACAGGGGTGAAAGCCAATGAGCAGTTCTTC
CASRPTGVKANEQFF
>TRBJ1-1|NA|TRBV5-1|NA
TGCGCCAGCATGACTACCTCGAACCCTGAAGCTTTCTTT
CASMTTSNPEAFF
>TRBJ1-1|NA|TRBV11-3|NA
TGTGCCAGCAGCCTTGGCCTGAACACTGAAGCTTTCTTT
CASSLGLNTEAFF
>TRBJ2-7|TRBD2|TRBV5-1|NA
TGCGCCAGCAGCGGGGGACTAGCGGGAGTCTCCTACGAGCAGTACTTC
CASSGGLAGVSYEQYF
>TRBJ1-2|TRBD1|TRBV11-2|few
TGTGCCAGCAGCTCCGGACAGGCAGGAACATCCTATGGCTACACCTTC
CASSSGQAGTSYGYTF
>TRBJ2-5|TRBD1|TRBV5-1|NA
TGCGCCAGCAGCTTGGGTTTTGCCCGGACAGGGGAAGAGACCCAGTACTTC
CASSLGFARTGEETQYF
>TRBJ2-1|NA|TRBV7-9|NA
TGTGCCAGCAGCTTATTATCCGAGACCTACAATGAGCAGTTCTTC
CASSLLSETYNEQFF
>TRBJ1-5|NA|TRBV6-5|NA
TGTGCCAGCAGTTACTCTCCCTTTAGCAATCAGCCCCAGCATTTT
CASSYSPFSNQPQHF
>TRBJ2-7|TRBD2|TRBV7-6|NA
TGTGCCAGCAGCCTCCGGCGGGGGTATTCCTACGAGCAGTACTTC
CASSLRRGYSYEQYF
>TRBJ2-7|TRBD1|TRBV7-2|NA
TGTGCCAGCAGCTTAGCCTACCCGGGACAGGGTAACGACGAGCAGTACTTC
CASSLAYPGQGNDEQYF
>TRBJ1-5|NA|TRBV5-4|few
TGTGCCAGCAGCTTGGGGGGACAACCTAATCAGCCCCAGCATTTT
CASSLGGQPNQPQHF
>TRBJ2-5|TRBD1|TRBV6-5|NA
TGTGCCAGCAGTCAGGGGGTCCTCCAAGAGACCCAGTACTTC
CASSQGVLQETQYF
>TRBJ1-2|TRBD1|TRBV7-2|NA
TGTGCCAGCAGCTCTACGAGGACAGGGGGCTACACCTTC
CASSSTRTGGYTF
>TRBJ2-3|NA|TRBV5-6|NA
TGTGCCAGCAGCTCCTCCCATGGGGCATGGTCTAGCACAGATACGCAGTATTTT
CASSSSHGAWSSTDTQYF
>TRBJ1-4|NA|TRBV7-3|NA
TGTGCCAGCAGCTTCCAGGGGCGGCGGGTGTTTTTT
CASSFQGRRVFF
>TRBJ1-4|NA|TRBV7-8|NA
TGTGCCAGCAGCTTATGGGCCAATCCCTCAACTAATGAAAAACTGTTTTTT
CASSLWANPSTNEKLFF
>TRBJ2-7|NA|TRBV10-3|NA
TGTGCCACCCGGATGGCAGCCAGGGAGCAGTACTTC
CATRMAAREQYF
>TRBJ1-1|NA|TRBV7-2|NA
TGTGCCAGCAGACTGGGGCACAGTGGCACTGAAGCTTTCTTT
CASRLGHSGTEAFF
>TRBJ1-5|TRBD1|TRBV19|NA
TGTGCCAGTAGTCCACCACCGGGACAGGGGACTCAGCCCCAGCATTTT
CASSPPPGQGTQPQHF
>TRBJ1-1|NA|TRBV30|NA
TGTGCCTGGAGCCCAACAGGGTACACTGAAGCTTTCTTT
CAWSPTGYTEAFF
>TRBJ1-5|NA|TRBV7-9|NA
TGTGCCAGCAGCACAGGAGGGGAAGCAGGCCAGCCCCAGCATTTT
CASSTGGEAGQPQHF
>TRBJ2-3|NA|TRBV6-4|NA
TGTGCCAGCAGTGAGTCGGCGGAAAACACAGATACGCAGTATTTT
CASSESAENTDTQYF
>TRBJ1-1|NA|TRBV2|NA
TGTGCCAGCAGAGTGGACGGGAACATGAACACTGAAGCTTTCTTT
CASRVDGNMNTEAFF
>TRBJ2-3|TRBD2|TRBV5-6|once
TGTGCCAGCAGCTTGGTGACTAGCGGGGGTGCTACAGATACGCAGTATTTT
CASSLVTSGGATDTQYF
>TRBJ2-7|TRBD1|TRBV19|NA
TGTGCCAGTAGTACCCCGGGGGGGACAGGGGGCGACGAGCAGTACTTC
CASSTPGGTGGDEQYF
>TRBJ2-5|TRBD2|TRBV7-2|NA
TGTGCCAGCAGCTTAGCCCCTAGCGGGGAAGAGACCCAGTACTTC
CASSLAPSGEETQYF
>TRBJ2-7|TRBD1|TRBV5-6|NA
TGTGCCAGCAGCTGGGAACAGGGGCAGAAATCCTACGAGCAGTACTTC
CASSWEQGQKSYEQYF
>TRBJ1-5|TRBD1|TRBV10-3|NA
TGTGCCATCAGTGATAGGGTGACAGGGGGCAATCAGCCCCAGCATTTT
CAISDRVTGGNQPQHF
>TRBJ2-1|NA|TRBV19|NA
TGTGCCAGTAGTCCAGTGGCGGGCTGGGTCTATGAGCAGTTCTTC
CASSPVAGWVYEQFF
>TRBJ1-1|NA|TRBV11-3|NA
TGTGCCAGCAGCTTACTCCGGGGAACTGAAGCTTTCTTT
CASSLLRGTEAFF
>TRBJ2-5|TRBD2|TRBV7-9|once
TGTGCCAGCAGCGGCGGGACTAACCAAGAGACCCAGTACTTC
CASSGGTNQETQYF
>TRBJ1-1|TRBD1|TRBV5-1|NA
TGCGCCAGCACAGACAGGGCGAACACTGAAGCTTTCTTT
CASTDRANTEAFF